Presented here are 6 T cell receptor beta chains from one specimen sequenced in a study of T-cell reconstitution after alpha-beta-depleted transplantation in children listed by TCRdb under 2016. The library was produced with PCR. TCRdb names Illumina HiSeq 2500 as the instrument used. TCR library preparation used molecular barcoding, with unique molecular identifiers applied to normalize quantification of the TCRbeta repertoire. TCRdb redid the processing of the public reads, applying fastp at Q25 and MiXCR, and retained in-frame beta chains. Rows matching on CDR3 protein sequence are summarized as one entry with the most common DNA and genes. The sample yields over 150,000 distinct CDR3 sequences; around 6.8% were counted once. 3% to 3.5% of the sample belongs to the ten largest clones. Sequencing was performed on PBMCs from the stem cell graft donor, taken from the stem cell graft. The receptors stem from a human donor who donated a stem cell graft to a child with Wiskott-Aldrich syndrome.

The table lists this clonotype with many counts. CDR3 region: CSVEEGADQPQHF. The CDR3 bases are TGCAGCGTCGAGGAGGGGGCGGATCAGCCCCAGCATTTT. The chain employs TRBV29-1 and TRBJ1-5; 7 bases fit TRBD1. Germline CDR1 reads SQVTM; CDR2 reads ANQGSEA. The CDR3 extends over 13 amino acids. V lost 6 bases, J lost 5 bases, and 7 bases stayed unmatched. Variable domain in full (rest from reference TRBV29-1 and TRBJ1-5): SAVISQKPSRDICQRGTSLTIQCQVDSQVTMMFWYRQQPGQSLTLIATANQGSEATYESGFVIDKFPISRPNLTFSTLTVSNMSPEDSSIYLCSVEEGADQPQHFGDGTRLSIL.

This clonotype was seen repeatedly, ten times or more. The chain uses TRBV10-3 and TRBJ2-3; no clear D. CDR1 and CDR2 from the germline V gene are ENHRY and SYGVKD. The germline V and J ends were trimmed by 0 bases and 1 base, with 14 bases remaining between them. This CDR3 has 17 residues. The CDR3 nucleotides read TGTGCCATCAGTGAGTCATACCAGGAGCGACGCACAGATACGCAGTATTTT. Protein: CAISESYQERRTDTQYF.

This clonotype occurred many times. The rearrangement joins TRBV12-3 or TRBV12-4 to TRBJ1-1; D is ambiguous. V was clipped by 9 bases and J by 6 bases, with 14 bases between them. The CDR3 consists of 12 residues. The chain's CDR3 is CASRTEIAEAFF. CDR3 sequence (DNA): TGTGCCAGTAGGACTGAGATAGCTGAAGCTTTCTTT.

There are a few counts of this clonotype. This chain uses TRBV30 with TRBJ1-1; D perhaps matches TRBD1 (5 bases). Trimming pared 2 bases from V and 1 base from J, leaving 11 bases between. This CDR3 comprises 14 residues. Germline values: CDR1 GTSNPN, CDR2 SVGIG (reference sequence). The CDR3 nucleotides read TGTGCCTGGAGTAGGGACGGATGGAACACTGAAGCTTTCTTT. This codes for CAWSRDGWNTEAFF.

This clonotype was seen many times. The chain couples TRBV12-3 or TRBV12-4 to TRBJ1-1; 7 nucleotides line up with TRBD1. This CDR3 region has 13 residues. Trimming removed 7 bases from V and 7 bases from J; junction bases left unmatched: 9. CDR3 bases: TGTGCCAGCAAGCCAGGGGGTCTTGTTGAAGCTTTCTTT. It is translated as CASKPGGLVEAFF.

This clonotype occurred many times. Here the CDR3 reads CASSTPTLYEQYF. Written as DNA, the CDR3 is TGTGCCAGCAGTACGCCGACACTCTACGAGCAGTACTTC. The V call is TRBV28, the J call TRBJ2-7, with D uncertain. The CDR3 length is 13 residues. Germline V gives CDR1 MDHEN, CDR2 SYDVKM. Trimming cost V 5 bases and J 3 bases, with 11 bases left between them.